The 31 T cell receptor beta chains presented below share a single source sample, sequenced in a study of T cell responses to AZD1222 COVID-19 vaccine. The method was immunoSEQ multiplex PCR; TCRdb's version includes in-frame clones alone and lacks a portion of them. The data contain 60,000 to 80,000 clones, less than 85% of them singletons. The sample was peripheral blood, taken 28 days after the second AZD1222 dose. Every receptor here comes from an adult who received the AZD1222 COVID-19 vaccine.

This rearrangement joins TRBV5-4 to TRBJ1-6; 10 nucleotides match TRBD1. Per germline, CDR1 SGHNT and CDR2 YYREEE (reference sequence). The CDR3 has 17 amino acids. V shed 5 bases and J 10 bases; nucleotides not matched to a gene: 15. As DNA, the CDR3 is TGTGCCAGCAGTGCCGGGACAGGGGTCCCTTTGGGCTCACCCCTCCACTTT. The encoded protein is CASSAGTGVPLGSPLHF. The full variable domain, rest sourced from reference TRBV5-4 and TRBJ1-6, is ETGVTQSPTHLIKTRGQQVTLRCSSQSGHNTVSWYQQALGQGPQFIFQYYREEENGRGNFPPRFSGLQFPNYSSELNVNALELDDSALYLCASSAGTGVPLGSPLHFGNGTRLTVT.

This chain connects TRBV6-5 to TRBJ1-2; TRBD1 matches 8 bases. Germline-derived CDR1 and CDR2 are MNHEY and SVGAGI. V lost 4 bases and J lost 6; bases outside the gene matches: 7. This CDR3 comprises 14 residues. The CDR3 here is CASSSLEDRDGYTF. DNA for the CDR3: TGTGCCAGCAGTTCGCTCGAGGACAGGGATGGCTACACCTTC.

This clone was picked up a small number of times. The gene calls are TRBV30 and TRBJ2-2, with 9 bases identical to TRBD2. CDR3 length: 13 amino acids. Germline trimming cut 0 bases from V and 8 bases from J; bases unmatched to any gene: 1. From germline, CDR1 is GTSNPN and CDR2 SVGIG (reference sequence). The CDR3 spells CAWSVTSGGELFF. The DNA for the CDR3 is TGTGCCTGGAGTGTAACTAGCGGGGGGGAGCTGTTTTTT. Based on the CDR3 plus reference TRBV30 and TRBJ2-2, the full variable domain is SQTIHQWPATLVQPVGSPLSLECTVEGTSNPNLYWYRQAAGRGLQLLFYSVGIGQISSEVPQNLSASRPQDRQFILSSKKLLLSDSGFYLCAWSVTSGGELFFGEGSRLTVL.

This chain links TRBV27 with TRBJ1-4; 8 bases align to TRBD1. Trimming at V came to 5 bases and at J to 8 bases, leaving 10 bases not matched to a gene. The CDR3 consists of 15 residues. CDR1 MNHEY and CDR2 SMNVEV come from the germline V gene (reference sequence). CDR3 in amino acids: CASSRSTGGEEKLFF. CDR3 nucleotides: TGTGCCAGCAGTCGAAGTACAGGGGGGGAAGAAAAACTGTTTTTT.

The chain recombines TRBV5-8 with TRBJ1-5, with 7 bases fitting TRBD1. Germline CDR1 reads SGHTS; CDR2 reads YDEGEE. V lost 1 base, J lost 0 bases, and 4 bases stayed unmatched. This CDR3 spans 16 amino acids. CDR3 DNA: TGTGCCAGCAGCTTGAGGGGACAGTATAGCAATCAGCCCCAGCATTTT. Protein: CASSLRGQYSNQPQHF. Drawing the rest from reference TRBV5-8 and TRBJ1-5, the complete variable domain is EAGVTQSPTHLIKTRGQQATLRCSPISGHTSVYWYQQALGLGLQFLLWYDEGEERNRGNFPPRFSGRQFPNYSSELNVNALELEDSALYLCASSLRGQYSNQPQHFGDGTRLSIL.

The rearrangement uses TRBV28 and TRBJ1-5; unclear D gene. Germline CDR1 is MDHEN and CDR2 is SYDVKM. Trimming removed 3 bases at V and 7 bases at J, with 4 bases between. The CDR3 runs 11 residues. CDR3 sequence reads: CASSLGQPQHF. In nucleotides, the CDR3 is TGTGCCAGCAGTTTGGGGCAGCCCCAGCATTTT.

This clone was recorded once. The chain combines TRBV18 with TRBJ2-7, with 9 nucleotides matching TRBD1. After removal of 3 bases from V and 0 bases from J, the junction contained 0 bases not matched to a gene. The CDR3 runs 14 residues. The germline CDR1 and CDR2 sequences are KGHSH and LQKENI. Here the CDR3 reads CASSPGQGSYEQYF. The CDR3 DNA sequence: TGTGCCAGCTCACCGGGACAGGGCTCCTACGAGCAGTACTTC.

This clone came up a few times. Here the CDR3 DNA reads TGCGCCAGCAGCTTGGGACAGGGCGATGGCTACACCTTC. This codes for CASSLGQGDGYTF. V gene TRBV5-1 combines with J gene TRBJ1-2, with 7 bases that match TRBD1. This CDR3 is built from 13 residues. Unmatched junction bases numbered 2, after V lost 0 bases and J lost 6 bases. CDR1 SGHRS and CDR2 YFSETQ come from the germline V gene.

V is TRBV2 and J is TRBJ2-3; 10 bases fit TRBD1. Germline V CDR1 and CDR2: SNHLY, FYNNEI. V was pared by 11 bases and J by 5 bases, with 7 bases of the junction left unmatched. This CDR3 has 13 residues. CDR3 protein: CARGQGVGDTQYF. The DNA of the CDR3 is TGTGCCCGCGGACAGGGGGTAGGAGATACGCAGTATTTT.

The chain employs TRBV28 and TRBJ2-1, with 9 bases fitting TRBD1. Looked up from germline, CDR1 is MDHEN and CDR2 is SYDVKM. The CDR3 totals 15 residues. V lost 4 bases to trimming and J lost 6 bases; unmatched junction nucleotides: 7. The CDR3 region has the DNA TGTGCCAGCAGTTGGGACAGGGAAACGGGCAATGAGCAGTTCTTC. It translates to CASSWDRETGNEQFF.

The rearrangement links TRBV30 to TRBJ1-6; D call uncertain. The CDR3 runs 14 residues. V was cut by 0 bases and J by 14 bases, with 17 bases left in between. CDR1 is GTSNPN, CDR2 SVGIG, per germline (reference sequence). The CDR3 region is CAWSVNARGSTLHF. The CDR3 DNA follows: TGTGCCTGGAGTGTAAACGCAAGAGGTTCCACCCTCCACTTT.

J is TRBJ1-2 and V is TRBV7-9, with D maybe TRBD1 (5 bases). This CDR3 is built from 13 residues. Trimming stripped 5 bases from V and 8 bases from J, with 15 bases between. CDR1 is SEHNR and CDR2 is FQNEAQ in the germline V gene (reference sequence). CDR3 loop: CASSPGPFGGYTF. CDR3 bases: TGTGCCAGCAGCCCGGGACCCTTCGGAGGCTACACCTTC.

This clone came up a few times. CDR3: CASSDEGSYGYTF. CDR3 in DNA: TGTGCCAGCAGTGACGAGGGATCCTATGGCTACACCTTC. The chain is built from TRBV2 and TRBJ1-2; unclear D gene. The germline V gene encodes CDR1 SNHLY and CDR2 FYNNEI. CDR3 length equals 13 residues. With 3 bases removed from V and 4 bases from J, the gap between germline ends came to 9 bases. Full variable domain (outside the CDR3, taken from reference TRBV2 and TRBJ1-2): EPEVTQTPSHQVTQMGQEVILRCVPISNHLYFYWYRQILGQKVEFLVSFYNNEISEKSEIFDDQFSVERPDGSNFTLKIRSTKLEDSAMYFCASSDEGSYGYTFGSGTRLTVV.

CDR3 bases: TGTGCCAGCAGCACCTCATTAGCCAGGGGAAAACCGAGGACTGAAGCTTTCTTT. Amino acid sequence: CASSTSLARGKPRTEAFF. This chain connects TRBV21-1 to TRBJ1-1; the table's D call of TRBD1 was not tested on the DNA. TRBV21-1 is an annotated pseudogene. The CDR3 has 18 amino acids.

This clone is a singleton in its sample. V usage is TRBV5-6 and J usage is TRBJ2-3, with 9 bases lining up with TRBD2. CDR1 and CDR2 from the germline V gene are SGHDT and YYEEEE. The CDR3 spans 15 residues. V shed 5 bases and J 2 bases; nucleotides not matched to a gene: 6. The CDR3: CASSSAGGPTDTQYF. The CDR3 bases are TGTGCCAGCAGTTCAGCGGGGGGACCCACAGATACGCAGTATTTT.

The chain joins TRBV5-1 to TRBJ2-5; D not certain. This CDR3 has 14 amino acids. V was clipped by 1 base and J by 3 bases, with 10 bases between them. Per germline, CDR1 SGHRS and CDR2 YFSETQ. The CDR3 nucleotides read TGCGCCAGCAGCTTGTTTGAGACCAAAGAGACCCAGTACTTC. Protein product: CASSLFETKETQYF.

Only a few counts were recorded for this clone. V usage is TRBV19 and J usage is TRBJ2-2, with D perhaps TRBD1 (6 bases). The CDR3 runs to 15 residues. V lost 6 bases, J lost 5 bases, and 16 bases lay in between. Germline V gene sequence: CDR1 LNHDA, CDR2 SQIVND (reference sequence). Written as DNA, the CDR3 is TGTGCCAGTAGGGGGAACAGGGTTCCGACCGGGGAGCTGTTTTTT. Its translation: CASRGNRVPTGELFF.

The table lists this clone with a count of one. The chain combines TRBV11-2 with TRBJ1-2; 8 bases are a match to TRBD1. Looked up from germline, CDR1 is SGHAT and CDR2 is FQNNGV. The CDR3 sequence is 12 residues long. The V and J ends lost 5 bases and 9 bases, in that order; junction bases with no gene match: 5. The CDR3: CASSLSGGSYTF. The CDR3 region has the DNA TGTGCCAGCAGCCTGTCAGGGGGCAGCTACACCTTC.

The chain links TRBV28 to TRBJ1-4, with D hard to call. V was trimmed by 8 bases and J by 0 bases, leaving 13 bases between them. The germline V gene has CDR1 MDHEN and CDR2 SYDVKM. The CDR3 length is 15 residues. CDR3 amino acids: CASEGVGPTNEKLFF. DNA for the CDR3: TGTGCCAGCGAGGGAGTAGGACCAACTAATGAAAAACTGTTTTTT.

This rearrangement joins TRBV6-5 to TRBJ2-3; D is ambiguous. Germline assignment: CDR1 MNHEY and CDR2 SVGAGI. V gave up 8 bases and J gave up 5 bases, with 14 bases separating them. The length of the CDR3 is 13 residues. The CDR3 here is CASEIPNEDTQYF. CDR3 DNA sequence: TGTGCCAGCGAAATTCCCAATGAAGATACGCAGTATTTT.

This clone was detected only once. The CDR3 region is CASGMARGAVGNTEAFF. DNA of the CDR3: TGTGCTAGTGGGATGGCTAGAGGGGCTGTCGGGAACACTGAAGCTTTCTTT. The chain has TRBV12-5 and TRBJ1-1; possible D gene TRBD1, 5 bases. The CDR3 loop spans 17 amino acids. The ends were cut back, 6 bases at V and 1 base at J, with 21 bases in the middle. Germline V gene data show CDR1 as LGHNT and CDR2 as FRNRAP. Filled out from reference TRBV12-5 and TRBJ1-1, the complete variable domain reads DARVTQTPRHKVTEMGQEVTMRCQPILGHNTVFWYRQTMMQGLELLAYFRNRAPLDDSGMPKDRFSAEMPDATLATLKIQPSEPRDSAVYFCASGMARGAVGNTEAFFGQGTRLTVV.

The chain combines TRBV27 with TRBJ1-5; 10 bases map to TRBD1. The V segment lost 5 bases and the J segment 4 bases; nucleotides outside the gene matches: 14. Germline-derived CDR1 and CDR2 are MNHEY and SMNVEV (reference sequence). The length of the CDR3 is 18 residues. CDR3 DNA: TGTGCCAGCAGTGCCCGAATACTTCCGGACAGGGGGAATCAGCCCCAGCATTTT. Its translation is CASSARILPDRGNQPQHF.

This clone appeared once. CDR3 region: CASSVGTGAGNTIYF. The CDR3 DNA sequence: TGTGCCAGCAGCGTAGGGACAGGAGCGGGAAACACCATATATTTT. The V call is TRBV9, the J call TRBJ1-3; 7 bases line up with TRBD1. The junction had 4 bases not matched to a gene; V was cut back by 0 bases and J by 4 bases. The germline V gene has CDR1 SGDLS and CDR2 YYNGEE. There are 15 residues in the CDR3.

This sequence joins TRBV5-1 and TRBJ2-1; 8 bases are shared with TRBD2. CDR1 is SGHRS, CDR2 YFSETQ, per germline. Losses at the gene ends were 9 bases for V and 2 bases for J; bases not matched to a gene: 7. The CDR3 has 14 amino acids. The CDR3 spells CATRTSSPYNEQFF. The CDR3, as DNA: TGCGCCACCCGGACTAGCAGCCCCTACAATGAGCAGTTCTTC. Combining the CDR3 with reference TRBV5-1 and TRBJ2-1 gives the whole variable domain KAGVTQTPRYLIKTRGQQVTLSCSPISGHRSVSWYQQTPGQGLQFLFEYFSETQRNKGNFPGRFSGRQFSNSRSEMNVSTLELGDSALYLCATRTSSPYNEQFFGPGTRLTVL.

The genes are TRBV28 and TRBJ2-4; D call uncertain. This CDR3 is 13 amino acids long. Trimming took off 2 bases at V and 0 bases at J, with 2 bases between the two ends. Germline lookup yields CDR1 MDHEN and CDR2 SYDVKM. This CDR3 is CASSLVAKNIQYF. The CDR3 DNA sequence: TGTGCCAGCAGTTTAGTAGCCAAAAACATTCAGTACTTC.

This chain uses TRBV10-1 with TRBJ1-1, with 12 bases identical to TRBD1. The CDR3 is made up of 15 amino acids. Germline CDR1 reads WNHNN; CDR2 reads SYGVQD (reference sequence). Trimming removed 5 bases from V and 7 bases from J; junction bases left unmatched: 8. CDR3 DNA: TGCGCCAGCAGTTCCGGGACAGGGGGCCCCCTTGAAGCTTTCTTT. This sequence encodes CASSSGTGGPLEAFF.

V and J are TRBV9 and TRBJ2-1; D ambiguous. This CDR3 is 13 amino acids long. The V and J ends lost 0 bases and 6 bases respectively, with 7 bases between them. Germline values: CDR1 SGDLS, CDR2 YYNGEE. The CDR3 DNA reads TGTGCCAGCAGCGTAGGTCGGGTCAATGAGCAGTTCTTC. Its translation: CASSVGRVNEQFF. The full variable domain, in which reference TRBV9 and TRBJ2-1 provide the parts outside the CDR3, is DSGVTQTPKHLITATGQRVTLRCSPRSGDLSVYWYQQSLDQGLQFLIQYYNGEERAKGNILERFSAQQFPDLHSELNLSSLELGDSALYFCASSVGRVNEQFFGPGTRLTVL.

This clone was seen more than once but under ten times. The rearrangement uses TRBV9 and TRBJ1-2; a weak D match, TRBD1 (5 bases). Trimming left V 5 bases short and J 2 bases short, with 13 bases between. The germline CDR1 and CDR2 sequences are SGDLS and YYNGEE. The CDR3 loop spans 14 amino acids. The CDR3 region is CASSRDGQNYGYTF. CDR3 bases: TGTGCCAGCAGTCGGGACGGACAAAACTATGGCTACACCTTC.

CDR3 DNA: TGTGCCAGCAGCCAAGGACTAGCACTAGGGGAGCTGTTTTTT. Protein product: CASSQGLALGELFF. The chain uses TRBV4-2 and TRBJ2-2; 7 nucleotides align to TRBD2. Trimming cost V 1 base and J 8 bases; bases outside gene matches: 4. This CDR3 spans 14 amino acids. CDR1 is LGHNA and CDR2 is YNFKEQ in the germline V gene.

The V and J genes are TRBV11-2 and TRBJ2-1; D gene ambiguous. Trimming took off 1 base at V and 6 bases at J, with 4 bases between the two ends. The germline V gene encodes CDR1 SGHAT and CDR2 FQNNGV. The CDR3 contains 12 residues. The CDR3 sequence is CASSLVGNEQFF. DNA for the CDR3: TGTGCCAGCAGCTTAGTTGGCAATGAGCAGTTCTTC.

The chain is built from TRBV28 and TRBJ1-5; D may be TRBD1 (6 bases). V dropped 4 bases and J dropped 3 bases, with 13 bases sitting between them. The length of the CDR3 is 15 residues. Germline CDR1 is MDHEN and CDR2 is SYDVKM. The CDR3 is CASSSPQGANQPQHF. The CDR3 nucleotides are TGTGCCAGCAGTTCTCCACAGGGTGCCAATCAGCCCCAGCATTTT. Variable domain in full (rest from reference TRBV28 and TRBJ1-5): DVKVTQSSRYLVKRTGEKVFLECVQDMDHENMFWYRQDPGLGLRLIYFSYDVKMKEKGDIPEGYSVSREKKERFSLILESASTNQTSMYLCASSSPQGANQPQHFGDGTRLSIL.